This paragraph reports one T cell receptor (beta chain). Data came from immunoSEQ multiplex PCR; TCRdb stores just in-frame clones and leaves some out. The sample includes about 250,000 clones, around nine tenths of them seen just once. The V end lost 0 bases, the J end lost 8 bases, and 19 bases lay between the germline ends. The CDR3 totals 16 residues. Germline V gives CDR1 LNHNV, CDR2 YYDKDF (reference sequence). The sample comes from a study of blood T cell repertoires in COVID-19. Study as a whole: PBMCs, B-cell-depleted T cells, or T cells provided the cDNA or gDNA that made up the material.

The TCR was taken from a middle-aged woman who had recovered from COVID-19. The chain couples TRBV15 to TRBJ1-2; tentative D call: TRBD1 (5 bases). Sequenced material: peripheral blood. The CDR3 nucleotides are TGTGCCACCAGCAGAGATGTGGACACGAGATCAGGGGGCTACACCTTC. As protein: CATSRDVDTRSGGYTF.